What follows are 5 T cell receptor beta chains derived from one specimen sequenced in a study of blood T cell repertoires in COVID-19. This table comes from immunoSEQ multiplex PCR, and its TCRdb copy is limited to in-frame clones, with some not included. The sample carries around 70,000 clones, approximately 78% recorded once. The material sequenced was peripheral blood. The receptors come from a human donor in a cohort sampled during active COVID-19.

The chain combines TRBV3-1 (or the pseudogene TRBV3-2) with TRBJ2-5, with a tentative D call TRBD1 (6 bases). Germline V CDR1 and CDR2: LGHDT, YNNKEL (reference sequence). The germline V and J ends were trimmed by 0 bases and 3 bases, with 11 bases remaining between them. The CDR3 loop spans 15 amino acids. As DNA, the CDR3 is TGTGCCAGCAGCCAAGACGGCAGGGGTAAAGAGACCCAGTACTTC. As protein: CASSQDGRGKETQYF.

V gene TRBV7-6 combines with J gene TRBJ2-6; D might be TRBD2 (6 bases). This CDR3 spans 17 amino acids. The V end lost 4 bases, the J end lost 0 bases, and 13 bases lay between the germline ends. CDR1 SGHVS and CDR2 FNYEAQ come from the germline V gene. CDR3 nucleotides: TGTGCCAGCAGCTCCACCGCGGGGAGCTCTGGGGCCAACGTCCTGACTTTC. Translated: CASSSTAGSSGANVLTF.

This clone was detected once. The CDR3 DNA reads TGTGCCAGCAGGAGACTAGCGGGCACAGATACGCAGTATTTT. This encodes CASRRLAGTDTQYF. The chain is built from TRBV5-6 and TRBJ2-3; 9 bases are a match to TRBD2. CDR3 length: 14 amino acids. Looked up from germline, CDR1 is SGHDT and CDR2 is YYEEEE. Unmatched junction bases numbered 2, after V lost 5 bases and J lost 1 base.

This clone has just a few counts. J is TRBJ1-5 and V is TRBV19, with TRBD1 matching over 12 bases. This CDR3 comprises 18 residues. The V segment lost 6 bases and the J segment 2 bases; nucleotides outside the gene matches: 11. CDR1 and CDR2 (germline): LNHDA, SQIVND (reference sequence). CDR3 amino acids: CASRTGTGGFYGNQPQHF. CDR3 in DNA: TGTGCCAGTAGAACCGGGACAGGGGGCTTCTATGGCAATCAGCCCCAGCATTTT.

The CDR3 region is CASSLTWDSLTEAFF. The CDR3 DNA sequence: TGCGCCAGCAGCCTAACCTGGGACAGTCTCACTGAAGCTTTCTTT. V is TRBV5-1 and J is TRBJ1-1; 7 nucleotides line up with TRBD1. The germline CDR1 and CDR2 sequences are SGHRS and YFSETQ. V lost 4 bases and J lost 4; bases outside the gene matches: 10. This CDR3 is built from 15 residues. The entire variable domain, with the rest obtained from reference TRBV5-1 and TRBJ1-1, is as follows: KAGVTQTPRYLIKTRGQQVTLSCSPISGHRSVSWYQQTPGQGLQFLFEYFSETQRNKGNFPGRFSGRQFSNSRSEMNVSTLELGDSALYLCASSLTWDSLTEAFFGQGTRLTVV.